Listed here are 10 T cell receptor beta chains from one sample, sequenced in a study of CD8 T cells in ankylosing spondylitis. Overall study findings and caveats: A motif in TCR beta, a set of under 10 highly homologous variants, appeared characteristic of ankylosing spondylitis blood.

No antigens are known for them. Each CDR3 protein is one row after TCRdb ran MiXCR on the 5' RACE reads. Of about 450,000 distinct CDR3 sequences in the sample, more than 25% were seen once. Sequencing was performed on blood, either unsorted or a sorted T cell fraction (not recorded which). All receptors come from a male donor with ankylosing spondylitis.

The CDR3 spells CASGRPRNTEAFF. CDR3 DNA sequence: TGTGCCAGCGGCAGGCCCAGGAACACTGAAGCTTTCTTT. The chain joins TRBV6-1 to TRBJ1-1; D uncertain. The CDR3 spans 13 residues. Germline lookup yields CDR1 MNHNS and CDR2 SASEGT. Trimming stripped 8 bases from V and 1 base from J, with 11 bases between.

This clonotype has a handful of counts. J is TRBJ1-4 and V is TRBV20-1, with 9 bases identical to TRBD1. Trimming removed 6 bases from V and 7 bases from J; junction bases left unmatched: 9. Per germline, CDR1 DFQATT and CDR2 SNEGSKA (reference sequence). This CDR3 contains 14 residues. The CDR3 loop reads CSAVEGTGSEKLFF. The DNA for the CDR3 is TGCAGTGCCGTGGAGGGGACAGGGAGTGAAAAACTGTTTTTT.

CDR3 loop: CATSRTDTDTQYF. CDR3 DNA: TGTGCCACCAGCCGTACTGACACAGATACGCAGTATTTT. V is TRBV24-1 and J is TRBJ2-3, with no clear D. The CDR3 spans 13 residues. Germline-derived CDR1 and CDR2 are KGHDR and SFDVKD. Trimming took off 7 bases at V and 2 bases at J, with 9 bases between the two ends.

This clonotype has just a few counts. The chain has TRBV2 and TRBJ2-5, with D perhaps TRBD1 (5 bases). Germline loops: CDR1 SNHLY, CDR2 FYNNEI. The CDR3 covers 16 residues. The germline V and J ends were trimmed by 4 bases and 2 bases, with 17 bases remaining between them. The CDR3 nucleotides are TGTGCCAGCAGTGGCGGTTTGAGACAGAATCAAGAGACCCAGTACTTC. Its protein product is CASSGGLRQNQETQYF.

The chain couples TRBV5-1 to TRBJ2-5; D is perhaps TRBD1 (6 bases). With 2 bases removed from V and 1 base from J, the gap between germline ends came to 12 bases. The CDR3 loop spans 15 amino acids. From germline, CDR1 is SGHRS and CDR2 YFSETQ. Here the CDR3 DNA reads TGCGCCAGCAGCTTATACCAGGGGATCCAAGAGACCCAGTACTTC. Its translation is CASSLYQGIQETQYF.

In its sample, this clonotype was seen a few times. This rearrangement joins TRBV18 to TRBJ2-7; TRBD1 aligns across 8 bases. The CDR3 loop spans 15 amino acids. Trimming removed 2 bases from V and 2 bases from J; junction bases left unmatched: 5. Germline CDR1 is KGHSH and CDR2 is LQKENI. The DNA of the CDR3 is TGTGCCAGCTCACCAGTGGACAGGGTACCCTACGAGCAGTACTTC. Encoded protein: CASSPVDRVPYEQYF.

This clonotype turned up a few times. The chain employs TRBV3-1 and TRBJ2-1; TRBD2 aligns across 8 bases. The CDR3 is 16 amino acids. Germline V gene sequence: CDR1 LGHDT, CDR2 YNNKEL (reference sequence). V trimming: 2 bases; J trimming: 3 bases; junction bases outside the gene matches: 6. CDR3 residues: CASSQPSGSNYNEQFF. The CDR3, as DNA: TGTGCCAGCAGCCAACCCAGCGGGAGTAACTACAATGAGCAGTTCTTC.

V is TRBV20-1 and J is TRBJ2-7; D possibly corresponds to TRBD2 (5 bases). Germline CDR1 and CDR2: DFQATT and SNEGSKA (reference sequence). V was trimmed by 5 bases and J by 4 bases, leaving 15 bases between them. The CDR3 sequence is 13 residues long. CDR3: CSAFRFEGYEQYF. The CDR3 DNA reads as TGCAGTGCTTTTCGGTTCGAGGGATACGAGCAGTACTTC.

In this sample, this clonotype turned up a few times. The chain recombines TRBV11-2 with TRBJ2-1; 12 bases line up with TRBD2. J gave up 4 bases and V 4 bases, and 11 bases lay outside the gene matches. The CDR3 has 18 residues. Germline V gives CDR1 SGHAT, CDR2 FQNNGV. The CDR3 region has the DNA TGTGCCAGCAGCTCCCGGGCTAGCGGGAGGGGTAGATACAATGAGCAGTTCTTC. This codes for CASSSRASGRGRYNEQFF.

The chain has TRBV4-2 and TRBJ2-5; the match to TRBD2 covers 11 bases. The length of the CDR3 is 18 residues. The V gene end was trimmed by 0 bases and the J gene end by 1 base; junction bases not matched to a gene: 7. Germline V CDR1 and CDR2: LGHNA, YNFKEQ. The CDR3 DNA is TGTGCCAGCAGCCAAGATTTCCTAGCGGGAGGAGCCCAAGAGACCCAGTACTTC. This encodes CASSQDFLAGGAQETQYF.